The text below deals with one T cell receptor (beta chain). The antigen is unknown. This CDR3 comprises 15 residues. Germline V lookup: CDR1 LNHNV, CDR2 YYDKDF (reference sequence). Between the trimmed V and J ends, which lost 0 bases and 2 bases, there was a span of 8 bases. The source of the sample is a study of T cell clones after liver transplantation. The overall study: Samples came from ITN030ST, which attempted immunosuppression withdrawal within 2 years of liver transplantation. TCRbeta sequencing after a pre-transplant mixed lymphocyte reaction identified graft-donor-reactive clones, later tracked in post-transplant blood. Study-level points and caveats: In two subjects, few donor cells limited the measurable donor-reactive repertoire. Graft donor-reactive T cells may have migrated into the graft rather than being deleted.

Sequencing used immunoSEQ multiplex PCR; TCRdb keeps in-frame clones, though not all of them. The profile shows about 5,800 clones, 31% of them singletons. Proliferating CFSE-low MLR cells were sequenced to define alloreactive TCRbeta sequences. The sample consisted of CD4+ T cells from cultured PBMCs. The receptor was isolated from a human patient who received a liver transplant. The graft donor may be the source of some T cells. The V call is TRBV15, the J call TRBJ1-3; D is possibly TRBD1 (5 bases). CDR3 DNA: TGTGCCACCAGCAGAGACGGACATACTGGAAACACCATATATTTT. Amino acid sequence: CATSRDGHTGNTIYF.